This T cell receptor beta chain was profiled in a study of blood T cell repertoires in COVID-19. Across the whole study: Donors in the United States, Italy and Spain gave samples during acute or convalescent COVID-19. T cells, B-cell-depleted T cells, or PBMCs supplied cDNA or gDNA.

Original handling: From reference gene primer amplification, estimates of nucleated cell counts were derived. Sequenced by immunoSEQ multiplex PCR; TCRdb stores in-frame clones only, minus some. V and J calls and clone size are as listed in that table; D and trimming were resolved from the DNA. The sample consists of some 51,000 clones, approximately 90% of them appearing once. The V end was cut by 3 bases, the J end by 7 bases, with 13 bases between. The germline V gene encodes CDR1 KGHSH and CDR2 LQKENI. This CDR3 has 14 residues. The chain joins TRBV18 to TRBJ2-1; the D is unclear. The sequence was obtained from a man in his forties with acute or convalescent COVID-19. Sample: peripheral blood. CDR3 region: CASSPFNTENEQFF. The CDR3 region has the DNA TGTGCCAGCTCACCTTTTAATACGGAGAATGAGCAGTTCTTC.